The clone carrying this TCR beta chain was observed once. In the authors' methods: Quantification of nucleated cells was approximated via reference gene primer amplification. Measured with immunoSEQ multiplex PCR; TCRdb has only the in-frame clones, and not every one. From that table come the V and J calls and clone size; the DNA was used to work out D and trimming. The table has about 200,000 clones, 70% to 90% seen once. This entry comes from a study of blood T cell repertoires in COVID-19. The overall study: Acute-phase and convalescent COVID-19 samples originated in the United States, Italy and Spain. The analysed material was cDNA or gDNA that came from T cells, B-cell-depleted T cells, or PBMCs.

The CDR3 is made up of 13 amino acids. Trimming removed 6 bases from V and 2 bases from J, with 8 bases in between. CDR1 is MDHEN and CDR2 is SYDVKM in the germline V gene. The sequenced material came from peripheral blood. This sequence originates from a woman in her 70s with acute or convalescent COVID-19. This sequence joins TRBV28 and TRBJ1-5; D is unresolved. As DNA, the CDR3 is TGTGCCAGCAGCGGGTTGGGCAATCAGCCCCAGCATTTT. Translated: CASSGLGNQPQHF. Variable domain in full (rest from reference TRBV28 and TRBJ1-5): DVKVTQSSRYLVKRTGEKVFLECVQDMDHENMFWYRQDPGLGLRLIYFSYDVKMKEKGDIPEGYSVSREKKERFSLILESASTNQTSMYLCASSGLGNQPQHFGDGTRLSIL.